The present TCR beta chain was sequenced within a study of beta chain features in type 1 diabetes. Findings of the study overall: TCRB CDR3s were moderately but significantly shorter in Type 1 diabetes patients in all four CD4+ subsets. In cDNA sequencing, cells with high TCR expression could be over-represented.

Germline V lookup: CDR1 SGDLS, CDR2 YYNGEE. V was pared by 5 bases and J by 14 bases, with 16 bases of the junction left unmatched. CDR3 length equals 15 residues. A word on this clone: What it recognizes is unknown.

Expressed TCRB transcripts were sequenced, since all the RNA that had been isolated was reverse transcribed. Assay: immunoSEQ multiplex PCR; the TCRdb copy retains only in-frame clones and omits some. The sample lists a few hundred thousand clones, about 15% occurring once. The TCR comes from a man younger than 35 with type 1 diabetes. The rearrangement uses TRBV9 and TRBJ1-6; 7 positions agree with TRBD1. The sequencing sample was made of naive CD4+ T cells from blood. The CDR3, as DNA: TGTGCCAGCAGAGAGGTCGACAGGGAAAGGAATGCCCTCCACTTT. It translates to CASREVDRERNALHF.